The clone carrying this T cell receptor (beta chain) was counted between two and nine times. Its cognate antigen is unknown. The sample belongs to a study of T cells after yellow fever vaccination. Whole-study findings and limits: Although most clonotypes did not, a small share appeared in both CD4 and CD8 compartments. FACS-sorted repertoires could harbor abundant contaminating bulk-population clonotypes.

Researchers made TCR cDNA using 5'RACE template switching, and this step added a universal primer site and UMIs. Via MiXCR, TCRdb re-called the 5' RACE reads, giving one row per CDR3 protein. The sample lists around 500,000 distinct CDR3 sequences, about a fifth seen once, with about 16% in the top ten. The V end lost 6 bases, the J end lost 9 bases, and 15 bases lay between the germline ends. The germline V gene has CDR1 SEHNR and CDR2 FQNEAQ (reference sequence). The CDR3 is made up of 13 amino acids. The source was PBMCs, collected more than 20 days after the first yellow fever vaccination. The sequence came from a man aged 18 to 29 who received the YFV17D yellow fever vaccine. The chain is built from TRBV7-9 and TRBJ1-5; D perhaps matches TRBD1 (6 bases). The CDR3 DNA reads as TGTGCCAGCAGTACGGAAGGGGGGCGGCCCCAGCATTTT. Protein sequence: CASSTEGGRPQHF.